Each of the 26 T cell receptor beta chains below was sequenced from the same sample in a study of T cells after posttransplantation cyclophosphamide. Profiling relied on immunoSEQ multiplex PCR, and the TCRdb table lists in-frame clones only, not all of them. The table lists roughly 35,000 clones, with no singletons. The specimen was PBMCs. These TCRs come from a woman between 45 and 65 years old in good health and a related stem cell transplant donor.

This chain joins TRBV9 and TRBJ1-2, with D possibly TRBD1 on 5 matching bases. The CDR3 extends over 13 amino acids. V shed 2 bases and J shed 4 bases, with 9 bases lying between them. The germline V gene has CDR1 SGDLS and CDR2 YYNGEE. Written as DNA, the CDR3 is TGTGCCAGCAGCGTGACAGAGTTCTATGGCTACACCTTC. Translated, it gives CASSVTEFYGYTF.

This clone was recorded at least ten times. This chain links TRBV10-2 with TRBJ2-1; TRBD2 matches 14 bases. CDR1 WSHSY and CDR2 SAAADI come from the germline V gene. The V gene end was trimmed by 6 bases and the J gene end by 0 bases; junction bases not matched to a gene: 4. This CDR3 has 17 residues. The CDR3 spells CASRGTSGGSSYNEQFF. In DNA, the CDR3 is TGCGCCAGCAGGGGGACTAGCGGGGGTAGCTCCTACAATGAGCAGTTCTTC.

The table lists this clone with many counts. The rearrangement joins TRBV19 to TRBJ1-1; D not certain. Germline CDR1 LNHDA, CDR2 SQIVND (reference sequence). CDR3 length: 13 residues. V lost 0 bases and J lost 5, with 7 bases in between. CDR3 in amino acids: CASSIDQRTEAFF. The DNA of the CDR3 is TGTGCCAGTAGTATAGATCAGAGGACTGAAGCTTTCTTT.

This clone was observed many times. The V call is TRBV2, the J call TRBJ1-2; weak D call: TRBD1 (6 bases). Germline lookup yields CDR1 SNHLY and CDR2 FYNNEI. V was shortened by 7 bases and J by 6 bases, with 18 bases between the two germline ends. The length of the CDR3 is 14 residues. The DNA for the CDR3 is TGTGCCAGCACTAAACAGGGCTCGTACAATGGCTACACCTTC. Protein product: CASTKQGSYNGYTF.

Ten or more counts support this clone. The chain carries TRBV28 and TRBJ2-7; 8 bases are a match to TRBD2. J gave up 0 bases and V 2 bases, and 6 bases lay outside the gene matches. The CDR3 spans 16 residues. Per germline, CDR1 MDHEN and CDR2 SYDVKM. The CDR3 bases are TGTGCCAGCAGTTTAATCCCTAGCGGGCGCTCCTACGAGCAGTACTTC. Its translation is CASSLIPSGRSYEQYF.

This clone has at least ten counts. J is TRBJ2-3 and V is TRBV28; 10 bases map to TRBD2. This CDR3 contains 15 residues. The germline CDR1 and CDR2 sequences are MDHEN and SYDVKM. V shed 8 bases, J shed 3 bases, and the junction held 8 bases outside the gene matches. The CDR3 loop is CASQLSGRATDTQYF. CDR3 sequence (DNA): TGTGCCAGCCAACTCAGCGGGAGGGCAACAGATACGCAGTATTTT. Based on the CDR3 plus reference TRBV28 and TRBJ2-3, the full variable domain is DVKVTQSSRYLVKRTGEKVFLECVQDMDHENMFWYRQDPGLGLRLIYFSYDVKMKEKGDIPEGYSVSREKKERFSLILESASTNQTSMYLCASQLSGRATDTQYFGPGTRLTVL.

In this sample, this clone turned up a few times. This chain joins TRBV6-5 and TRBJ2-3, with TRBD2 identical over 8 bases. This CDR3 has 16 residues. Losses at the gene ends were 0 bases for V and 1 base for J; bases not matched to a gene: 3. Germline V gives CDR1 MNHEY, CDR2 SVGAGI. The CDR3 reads CASSYSRSGGTDTQYF. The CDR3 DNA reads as TGTGCCAGCAGTTACTCTCGTAGCGGGGGCACAGATACGCAGTATTTT.

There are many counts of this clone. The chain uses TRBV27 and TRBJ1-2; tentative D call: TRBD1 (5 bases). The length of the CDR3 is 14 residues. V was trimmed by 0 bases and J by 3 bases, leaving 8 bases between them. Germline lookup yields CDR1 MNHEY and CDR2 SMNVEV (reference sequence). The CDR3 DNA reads TGTGCCAGCAGTTTATCTGCAGGGCACTATGGCTACACCTTC. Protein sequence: CASSLSAGHYGYTF.

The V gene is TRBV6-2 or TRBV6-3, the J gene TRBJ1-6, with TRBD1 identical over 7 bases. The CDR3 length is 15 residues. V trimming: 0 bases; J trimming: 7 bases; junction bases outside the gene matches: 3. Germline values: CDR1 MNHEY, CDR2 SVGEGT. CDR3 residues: CASSYSGTENSPLHF. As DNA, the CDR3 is TGTGCCAGCAGTTACTCGGGGACAGAGAATTCACCCCTCCACTTT.

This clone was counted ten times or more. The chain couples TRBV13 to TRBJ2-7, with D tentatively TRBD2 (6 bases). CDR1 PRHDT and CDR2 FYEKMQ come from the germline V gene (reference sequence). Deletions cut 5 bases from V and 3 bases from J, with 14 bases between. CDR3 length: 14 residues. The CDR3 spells CASSKSSVVYEQYF. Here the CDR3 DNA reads TGTGCCAGCAGCAAGTCTAGCGTCGTCTACGAGCAGTACTTC.

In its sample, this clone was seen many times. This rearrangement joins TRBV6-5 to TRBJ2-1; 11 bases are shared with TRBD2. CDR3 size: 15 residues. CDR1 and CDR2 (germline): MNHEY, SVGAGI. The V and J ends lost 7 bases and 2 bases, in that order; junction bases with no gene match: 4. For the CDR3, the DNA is TGTGCCAGCACCCCGGGACTAGCGGCCTACAATGAGCAGTTCTTC. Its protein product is CASTPGLAAYNEQFF.

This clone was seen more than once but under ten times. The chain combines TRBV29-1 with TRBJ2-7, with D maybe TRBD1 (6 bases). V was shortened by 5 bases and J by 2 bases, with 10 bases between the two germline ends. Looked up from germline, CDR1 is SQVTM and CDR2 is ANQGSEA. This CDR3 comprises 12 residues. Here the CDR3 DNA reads TGCAGCGTTTCAGGGGTTACCTACGAGCAGTACTTC. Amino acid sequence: CSVSGVTYEQYF.

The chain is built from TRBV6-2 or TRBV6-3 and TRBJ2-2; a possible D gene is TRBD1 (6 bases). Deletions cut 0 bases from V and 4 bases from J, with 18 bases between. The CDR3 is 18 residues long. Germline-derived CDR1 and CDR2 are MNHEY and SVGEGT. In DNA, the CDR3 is TGTGCCAGCAGTTACTCTAGGCGTCTGGGCAGGGGCACCGGGGAGCTGTTTTTT. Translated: CASSYSRRLGRGTGELFF.

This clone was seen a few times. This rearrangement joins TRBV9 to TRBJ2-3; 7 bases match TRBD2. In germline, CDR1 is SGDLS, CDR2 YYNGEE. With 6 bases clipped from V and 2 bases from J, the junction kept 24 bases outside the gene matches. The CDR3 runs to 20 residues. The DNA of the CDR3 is TGTGCCAGCACAATGACCCCGGGTGGGCGGGAGCTCCTCTCCACAGATACGCAGTATTTT. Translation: CASTMTPGGRELLSTDTQYF.

This CDR3 reads CASSLSVLAASTDTQYF. DNA for the CDR3: TGTGCCAGCAGTTTATCCGTACTAGCGGCCAGCACAGATACGCAGTATTTT. The rearrangement links TRBV27 to TRBJ2-3; the match to TRBD2 covers 8 bases. The CDR3 totals 17 residues. V gave up 0 bases and J gave up 0 bases; unmatched junction bases: 5. Germline-derived CDR1 and CDR2 are MNHEY and SMNVEV (reference sequence).

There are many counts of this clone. In nucleotides, the CDR3 is TGCGCCAGCAGCCTTGAAACAGCCTACGAGCAGTACTTC. This encodes CASSLETAYEQYF. The chain has TRBV5-1 and TRBJ2-7; D ambiguous. In germline, CDR1 is SGHRS, CDR2 YFSETQ. Trimming stripped 4 bases from V and 2 bases from J, with 10 bases between. There are 13 residues in the CDR3. Full variable domain (rest looked up from reference TRBV5-1 and TRBJ2-7): KAGVTQTPRYLIKTRGQQVTLSCSPISGHRSVSWYQQTPGQGLQFLFEYFSETQRNKGNFPGRFSGRQFSNSRSEMNVSTLELGDSALYLCASSLETAYEQYFGPGTRLTVT.

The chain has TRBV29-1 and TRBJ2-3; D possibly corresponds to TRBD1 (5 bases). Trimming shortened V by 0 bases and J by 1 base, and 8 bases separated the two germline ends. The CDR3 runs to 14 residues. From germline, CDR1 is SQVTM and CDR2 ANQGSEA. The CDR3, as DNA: TGCAGCGTTGAAGAGACAGTTCGCACAGATACGCAGTATTTT. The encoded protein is CSVEETVRTDTQYF.

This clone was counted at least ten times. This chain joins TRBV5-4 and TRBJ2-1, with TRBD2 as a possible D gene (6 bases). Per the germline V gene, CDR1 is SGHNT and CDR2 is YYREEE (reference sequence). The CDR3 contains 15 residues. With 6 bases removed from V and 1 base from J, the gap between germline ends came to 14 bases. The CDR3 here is CASTKPGRSYNEQFF. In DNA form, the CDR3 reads TGTGCCAGCACGAAACCGGGGAGGTCCTACAATGAGCAGTTCTTC.

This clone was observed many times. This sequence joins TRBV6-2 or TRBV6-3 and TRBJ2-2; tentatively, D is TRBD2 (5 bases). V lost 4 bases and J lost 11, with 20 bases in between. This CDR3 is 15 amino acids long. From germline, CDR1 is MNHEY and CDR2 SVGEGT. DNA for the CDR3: TGTGCCAGCAGTTCGCGCCCGAGGGCCAGAGGAGAGCTGTTTTTT. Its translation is CASSSRPRARGELFF.

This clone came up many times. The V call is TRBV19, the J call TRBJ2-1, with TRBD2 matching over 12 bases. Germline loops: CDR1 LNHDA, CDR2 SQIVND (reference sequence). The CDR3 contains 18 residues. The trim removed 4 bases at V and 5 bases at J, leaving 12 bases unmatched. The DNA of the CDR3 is TGTGCCAGTAGTACGCCCACTCTAGCGGGAGGGCTGGACAATGAGCAGTTCTTC. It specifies CASSTPTLAGGLDNEQFF.

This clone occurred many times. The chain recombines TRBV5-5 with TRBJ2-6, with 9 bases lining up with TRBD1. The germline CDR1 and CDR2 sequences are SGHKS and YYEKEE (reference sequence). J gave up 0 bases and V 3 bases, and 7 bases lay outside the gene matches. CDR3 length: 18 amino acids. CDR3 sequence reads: CASSWTGEFSSGANVLTF. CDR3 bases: TGTGCCAGCAGCTGGACAGGGGAATTCAGCTCTGGGGCCAACGTCCTGACTTTC.

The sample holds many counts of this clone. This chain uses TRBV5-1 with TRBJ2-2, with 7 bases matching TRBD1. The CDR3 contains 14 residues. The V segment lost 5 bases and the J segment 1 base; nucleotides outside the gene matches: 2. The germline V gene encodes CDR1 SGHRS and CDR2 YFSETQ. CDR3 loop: CASRTGLNTGELFF. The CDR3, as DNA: TGCGCCAGCAGGACAGGGCTGAACACCGGGGAGCTGTTTTTT. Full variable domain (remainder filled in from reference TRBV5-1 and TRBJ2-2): KAGVTQTPRYLIKTRGQQVTLSCSPISGHRSVSWYQQTPGQGLQFLFEYFSETQRNKGNFPGRFSGRQFSNSRSEMNVSTLELGDSALYLCASRTGLNTGELFFGEGSRLTVL.

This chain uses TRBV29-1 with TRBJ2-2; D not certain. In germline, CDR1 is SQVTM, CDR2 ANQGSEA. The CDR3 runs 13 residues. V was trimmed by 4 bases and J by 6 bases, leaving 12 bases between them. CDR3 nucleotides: TGCAGCGTTGCACAAAAGGTGCCCGGGGAGCTGTTTTTT. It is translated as CSVAQKVPGELFF.

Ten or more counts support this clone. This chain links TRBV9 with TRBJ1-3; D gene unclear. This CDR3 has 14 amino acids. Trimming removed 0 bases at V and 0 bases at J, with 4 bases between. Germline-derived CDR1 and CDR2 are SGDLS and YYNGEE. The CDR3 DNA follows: TGTGCCAGCAGCGTAGATAGCTCTGGAAACACCATATATTTT. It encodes CASSVDSSGNTIYF.

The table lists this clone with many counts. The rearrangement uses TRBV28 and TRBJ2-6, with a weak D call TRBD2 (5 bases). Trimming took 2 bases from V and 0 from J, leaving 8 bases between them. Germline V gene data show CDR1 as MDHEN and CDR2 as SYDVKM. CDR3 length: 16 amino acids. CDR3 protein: CASSLHGLSGANVLTF. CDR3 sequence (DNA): TGTGCCAGCAGTTTACACGGACTCTCTGGGGCCAACGTCCTGACTTTC. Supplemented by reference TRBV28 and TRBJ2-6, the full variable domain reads DVKVTQSSRYLVKRTGEKVFLECVQDMDHENMFWYRQDPGLGLRLIYFSYDVKMKEKGDIPEGYSVSREKKERFSLILESASTNQTSMYLCASSLHGLSGANVLTFGAGSRLTVL.

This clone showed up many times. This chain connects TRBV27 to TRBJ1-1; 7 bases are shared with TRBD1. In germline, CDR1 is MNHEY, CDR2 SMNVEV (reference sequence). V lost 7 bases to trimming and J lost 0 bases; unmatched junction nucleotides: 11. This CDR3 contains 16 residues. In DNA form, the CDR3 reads TGTGCCAGCACCCTCCAGGGGGGCACCTTGAACACTGAAGCTTTCTTT. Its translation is CASTLQGGTLNTEAFF.